This paragraph covers one T cell receptor beta chain sequence. The sample belongs to a study of control samples from healthy donors and cancer patients. The CDR3 spans 15 residues. V lost 4 bases to trimming and J lost 5 bases; unmatched junction nucleotides: 11. The germline V gene has CDR1 SGHRS and CDR2 YFSETQ. Some clones are missing from TCRdb's copy, which holds only in-frame ones; the method was immunoSEQ multiplex PCR. The sample holds roughly 38,000 clones, roughly 92% seen once. This chain connects TRBV5-1 to TRBJ1-2; TRBD1 aligns across 7 bases. The sequencing sample was made of blood. The sequence was collected from a woman aged 45-65 years in good health. CDR3 amino acids: CASSPRTGPGYGYTF. The CDR3 DNA sequence: TGCGCCAGCAGCCCACGGACAGGCCCCGGGTATGGCTACACCTTC. Filled out from reference TRBV5-1 and TRBJ1-2, the complete variable domain reads KAGVTQTPRYLIKTRGQQVTLSCSPISGHRSVSWYQQTPGQGLQFLFEYFSETQRNKGNFPGRFSGRQFSNSRSEMNVSTLELGDSALYLCASSPRTGPGYGYTFGSGTRLTVV.